Listed below are T cell receptor beta chains from one sample, sequenced in a study of human T cells and chemical hapten exposure. TCRdb passed the RACE reads through MiXCR, listing each CDR3 protein once. Of 360,000 or so distinct CDR3 sequences in the sample, about 6.3% were seen once. The sequencing used whole blood, collected in connection with sensitization to the hapten diphenylcyclopropenone (DPC). Source of these receptors: a woman under 30 with alopecia areata. Some clones in this sample may be carry-over from other donors' samples. Each CDR3 is given with its conserved first and last residue. D genes are given only for firm matches. The size of a clone is reported for some rows only, either as once, few or many, or as a class for expanded clones.

D: .; size: .; J: TRBJ1-6; V: TRBV7-9; CDR3: CASGEGPTYSPLHF; DNA: TGTGCCAGCGGCGAAGGCCCAACTTATTCACCCCTCCACTTT
D: TRBD1; size: few; J: TRBJ1-2; V: TRBV28; CDR3: CASSLKQGNYGYTF; DNA: TGTGCCAGCAGCCTTAAACAGGGGAACTATGGCTACACCTTC
D: .; size: many; J: TRBJ1-1; V: TRBV24-1; CDR3: CATSGRRSTEAFF; DNA: TGTGCCACCAGTGGTCGAAGGTCGACTGAAGCTTTCTTT
D: TRBD2; size: many; J: TRBJ2-3; V: TRBV7-2; CDR3: CASSLVWGAGDPDTQYF; DNA: TGTGCCAGCAGCTTAGTCTGGGGAGCGGGGGATCCAGATACGCAGTATTTT
D: .; size: few; J: TRBJ2-7; V: TRBV6-2/TRBV6-3; CDR3: CASNRLGIYEQYF; DNA: TGTGCCAGCAACAGGTTAGGAATCTACGAGCAGTACTTC
D: .; size: few; J: TRBJ2-5; V: TRBV28; CDR3: CASSFPGGGQETQYF; DNA: TGTGCCAGCAGTTTCCCCGGGGGCGGACAAGAGACCCAGTACTTC
D: TRBD1; size: few; J: TRBJ1-1; V: TRBV18; CDR3: CASSPPDRTKAFF; DNA: TGTGCCAGCTCACCTCCGGACAGGACTAAAGCTTTCTTT
D: .; size: many; J: TRBJ1-1; V: TRBV28; CDR3: CASGSGSVMTEAFF; DNA: TGTGCCAGCGGGTCCGGATCGGTTATGACTGAAGCTTTCTTT
D: .; size: few; J: TRBJ1-6; V: TRBV4-2; CDR3: CASSQEGPPSASPLHF; DNA: TGTGCCAGCAGCCAAGAGGGACCTCCGTCGGCTTCACCCCTCCACTTT
D: TRBD1; size: many; J: TRBJ1-1; V: TRBV7-2; CDR3: CASSLVRDSKEAFF; DNA: TGTGCCAGCAGCTTAGTTAGGGACAGCAAAGAAGCTTTCTTT
D: TRBD1; size: many; J: TRBJ1-1; V: TRBV6-6; CDR3: CASSTPSGRQGATEAFF; DNA: TGTGCCAGCAGCACTCCTTCGGGGCGACAGGGGGCCACTGAAGCTTTCTTT
D: .; size: few; J: TRBJ1-1; V: TRBV12-3/TRBV12-4; CDR3: CASSLAKGGAPTEAFF; DNA: TGTGCCAGCAGTTTAGCAAAAGGCGGGGCTCCCACTGAAGCTTTCTTT
D: .; size: many; J: TRBJ1-3; V: TRBV28; CDR3: CASSYSSLDIYSGNTIYF; DNA: TGTGCCAGCAGTTATTCCTCCCTAGACATTTACTCTGGAAACACCATATATTTT
D: .; size: many; J: TRBJ1-1; V: TRBV6-6; CDR3: CASSYSEGGSTEAFF; DNA: TGTGCCAGCAGTTACTCGGAAGGCGGGAGTACTGAAGCTTTCTTT
D: .; size: many; J: TRBJ1-1; V: TRBV20-1; CDR3: CSVKSGSTEAFF; DNA: TGCAGTGTTAAGTCGGGGAGCACTGAAGCTTTCTTT
D: .; size: many; J: TRBJ1-2; V: TRBV7-6; CDR3: CASSSRILQGPNYGYTF; DNA: TGTGCCAGCAGCTCTAGGATTCTACAGGGACCTAACTATGGCTACACCTTC
D: .; size: many; J: TRBJ1-2; V: TRBV12-3/TRBV12-4; CDR3: CASSLYAVGYTF; DNA: TGTGCCAGCAGTTTGTACGCGGTTGGCTACACCTTC
D: .; size: .; J: TRBJ2-3; V: TRBV4-3; CDR3: CASSQDSSADTQYF; DNA: TGCGCCAGCAGCCAAGACTCTAGCGCAGATACGCAGTATTTT
D: .; size: many; J: TRBJ2-7; V: TRBV5-1; CDR3: CASSLDRYEQYF; DNA: TGCGCCAGCAGCCTGGACCGCTACGAGCAGTACTTC
D: TRBD1; size: few; J: TRBJ1-4; V: TRBV6-1; CDR3: CASSEYSTGGNEKLFF; DNA: TGTGCCAGCAGTGAATATTCGACAGGGGGTAATGAAAAACTGTTTTTT